Below, 21 T cell receptor beta chains from the same sample are listed, as sequenced in a study of breast tumors, draining lymph nodes, adjacent tissues (dated by TCRdb to 2016 to 2017). Libraries were built with multiplex PCR. TCRdb lists the instrument as Illumina HiSeq 2000. The public reads were quality trimmed at Q25 with fastp and then assembled into clones with MiXCR by TCRdb, keeping productive beta chains. A single entry per CDR3 protein holds the most common genes and DNA from its merged rows. For this sample the table gives a few hundred thousand distinct CDR3 sequences, of which about 34% were detected only once. The ten largest account for about 3.3% of the sample. The axillary draining lymph nodes of breast cancer patients were the source of the lymph node samples. Input material: axillary lymph node tissue. These receptors originate from a female donor with breast cancer. Some clones in this sample may be carry-over from other donors' samples.

The chain is built from TRBV6-4 and TRBJ2-3; the D gene could be TRBD1 or TRBD2 (5 bases each). In germline, CDR1 is MRHNA, CDR2 SNTAGT. Deletions cut 5 bases from V and 4 bases from J, with 16 bases between. The CDR3 extends over 15 amino acids. This CDR3 reads CASSRLGRGADTQYF. CDR3 nucleotide sequence: TGTGCCAGCAGTAGGCTAGGAAGGGGAGCAGATACGCAGTATTTT.

This clonotype was detected ten times or more. This chain links TRBV20-1 with TRBJ1-4; no firm D call. From germline, CDR1 is DFQATT and CDR2 SNEGSKA (reference sequence). The CDR3 has 14 residues. Trimming took 5 bases from V and 0 from J, leaving 10 bases between them. The CDR3 region has the DNA TGCAGTGCTTCTAAAGATGCAACTAATGAAAAACTGTTTTTT. Translated, it gives CSASKDATNEKLFF.

This clonotype was picked up a small number of times. V is TRBV12-3 or TRBV12-4 and J is TRBJ2-1; D is unresolved. Trimming removed 1 base from V and 6 bases from J, with 10 bases in between. The CDR3 is 14 amino acids. The CDR3 DNA sequence: TGTGCCAGCAGTTTAGGAGACCTCGGCAATGAGCAGTTCTTC. Protein sequence: CASSLGDLGNEQFF.

This chain links TRBV9 with TRBJ1-4; tentative D call: TRBD1 (6 bases). The CDR3 contains 14 residues. V was clipped by 2 bases and J by 6 bases, with 11 bases between them. The germline gives CDR1 SGDLS, CDR2 YYNGEE. The CDR3 here is CASSVETGHEKLFF. DNA for the CDR3: TGTGCCAGCAGCGTCGAAACAGGGCATGAAAAACTGTTTTTT.

Ten or more counts support this clonotype. The rearrangement uses TRBV24-1 and TRBJ2-1; the D is unclear. The germline V and J ends were trimmed by 5 bases and 9 bases, with 13 bases remaining between them. The CDR3 runs 13 residues. Germline V CDR1 and CDR2: KGHDR, SFDVKD. CDR3 nucleotides: TGTGCCACCAGTGTGGTAGCTGGAAGTGAGCAGTTCTTC. Its translation: CATSVVAGSEQFF.

This clonotype was observed many times. The chain is built from TRBV10-2 and TRBJ1-5, with 10 bases fitting TRBD1. Germline CDR1 and CDR2: WSHSY and SAAADI. The V and J ends lost 6 bases and 6 bases, in that order; junction bases with no gene match: 5. The CDR3 contains 14 residues. The CDR3 DNA reads as TGCGCCAGCAGCCCTGACAGGGGGCGTCAGCCCCAGCATTTT. It codes for CASSPDRGRQPQHF.

The chain is built from TRBV29-1 and TRBJ1-4, with D perhaps matching TRBD1 (5 bases). This CDR3 has 15 residues. Trimming took off 6 bases at V and 5 bases at J, with 19 bases between the two ends. The germline V gene has CDR1 SQVTM and CDR2 ANQGSEA. The CDR3 coding sequence is TGCAGCGTGACTAGCGGGACTTCCCACAATGAAAAACTGTTTTTT. Translated: CSVTSGTSHNEKLFF.

This clonotype was counted ten times or more. In DNA form, the CDR3 reads TGTGCCAGCAGCCAAGGCCAGGTTTTTTCACCCCTCCACTTT. Its protein product is CASSQGQVFSPLHF. The genes are TRBV3-1 and TRBJ1-6; no firm D call. Trimming left V 1 base short and J 9 bases short, with 10 bases between. In germline, CDR1 is LGHDT, CDR2 YNNKEL (reference sequence). The CDR3 runs 14 residues.

In the case of this clonotype: Likely a read error: the CDR3 ends without its conserved phenylalanine or tryptophan. No DNA is shown, since the ends of the CDR3 on it are uncertain; the CDR3 is the one TCRdb lists. This chain connects TRBV7-9 to TRBJ1-2; TRBD1 is the table's D call, not checked against the DNA. The germline CDR1 and CDR2 sequences are SEHNR and FQNEAQ (reference sequence). Including both end residues, the CDR3 is 15 amino acids long. The CDR3 sequence is CASSLAEGLEGGYPY.

This clonotype was found many times. This chain uses TRBV11-3 with TRBJ2-5; 9 bases match TRBD2. The CDR3 covers 14 residues. Germline V lookup: CDR1 SGHNT, CDR2 YENEEA. The J segment lost 7 bases and the V segment lost 3 bases, leaving 6 bases of the junction unmatched. CDR3: CASSFRSGSGTQYF. Here the CDR3 DNA reads TGTGCCAGCAGCTTCCGTAGCGGGAGTGGGACCCAGTACTTC.

This clonotype was seen ten or more times. The chain joins TRBV30 to TRBJ1-5; possible D gene TRBD1, 6 bases. V was trimmed by 3 bases and J by 4 bases, leaving 13 bases between them. The CDR3 has 14 amino acids. The germline V gene has CDR1 GTSNPN and CDR2 SVGIG (reference sequence). CDR3 nucleotides: TGTGCCTGGAGATGGCCAGGGGTGAATCAGCCCCAGCATTTT. Its protein is CAWRWPGVNQPQHF.

Only a few counts were recorded for this clonotype. This chain uses TRBV5-6 with TRBJ1-3; 7 bases fit TRBD1. The CDR3 extends over 15 amino acids. V dropped 4 bases and J dropped 4; count of bases not matched to a gene: 8. CDR1 is SGHDT, CDR2 YYEEEE, per germline. This chain's CDR3 is CASSTRQGEGNTIYF. The CDR3 DNA sequence: TGTGCCAGCAGCACCCGACAGGGTGAGGGAAACACCATATATTTT.

This clonotype was detected ten times or more. This chain links TRBV5-8 with TRBJ2-5; 16 bases map to TRBD2. CDR1 is SGHTS, CDR2 YDEGEE, per germline. The CDR3 contains 17 residues. V lost 3 bases to trimming and J lost 2 bases; unmatched junction nucleotides: 4. CDR3 in amino acids: CASSSGLAGGRQETQYF. In DNA, the CDR3 is TGTGCCAGCAGCTCGGGACTAGCGGGAGGGAGGCAAGAGACCCAGTACTTC.

Note on this clonotype: One end of the junction varies from germline; a read error may be responsible. The gene calls are TRBV7-9 and TRBJ2-6; TRBD1 is a possible D gene (5 bases). This CDR3 is built from 13 residues. Germline CDR1 and CDR2: SEHNR and FQNEAQ (reference sequence). The CDR3 DNA sequence: TGTGCCAGCAGCTCCCTGGGGCGGAACACTGAAGCTTTC. It specifies CASSSLGRNTEAF.

The V call is TRBV9, the J call TRBJ1-2; TRBD1 is a possible D gene (6 bases). Trimming stripped 3 bases from V and 6 bases from J, with 21 bases between. The CDR3 sequence is 16 residues long. CDR1 is SGDLS, CDR2 YYNGEE, per germline. CDR3 nucleotide sequence: TGTGCCAGCAGCGACCCTGGGGTAGCGGAGGGGGATGGCTACACCTTC. Amino acid sequence: CASSDPGVAEGDGYTF.

This clonotype was seen a few times. A clone one base away is much larger, so this may be a read error. The chain combines TRBV20-1 with TRBJ2-3; 14 bases are shared with TRBD2. CDR1 is DFQATT, CDR2 SNEGSKA, per germline (reference sequence). V was pared by 5 bases and J by 8 bases, with 6 bases of the junction left unmatched. This CDR3 has 14 amino acids. The CDR3 protein is CSAGTSGRRTTQYF. The DNA of the CDR3 is TGCAGTGCTGGGACTAGCGGGAGACGGACTACGCAGTATTTT.

The V call is TRBV6-5, the J call TRBJ2-2; TRBD2 matches 8 bases. V gave up 7 bases and J gave up 4 bases; unmatched junction bases: 11. The CDR3 totals 16 residues. Germline values: CDR1 MNHEY, CDR2 SVGAGI. The CDR3 here is CASTKPGLGSTGELFF. In DNA form, the CDR3 reads TGTGCCAGCACCAAACCGGGACTAGGTAGCACCGGGGAGCTGTTTTTT.

The chain carries TRBV28 and TRBJ2-7, with D perhaps matching TRBD2 (6 bases). Trimming pared 4 bases from V and 2 bases from J, leaving 15 bases between. This CDR3 is 15 amino acids long. Germline values: CDR1 MDHEN, CDR2 SYDVKM. The CDR3 reads CASSSTASAAYEQYF. The CDR3 DNA reads TGTGCCAGCAGTTCTACCGCTAGCGCTGCCTACGAGCAGTACTTC.

The chain combines TRBV6-1 with TRBJ2-1; 8 bases map to TRBD2. Looked up from germline, CDR1 is MNHNS and CDR2 is SASEGT. J was trimmed by 4 bases and V by 5 bases; bases with no gene match: 10. The CDR3 has 16 amino acids. CDR3 DNA: TGTGCCAGCAGTCCCACGAAGGCGGGAGGTTACAATGAGCAGTTCTTC. Translated: CASSPTKAGGYNEQFF.

The gene calls are TRBV5-1 and TRBJ1-4; TRBD1 matches at 8 bases. CDR3 size: 13 residues. Trimming cost V 0 bases and J 14 bases; bases outside gene matches: 6. Per germline, CDR1 SGHRS and CDR2 YFSETQ. The CDR3 sequence: CASSLVVQGDLFF. CDR3 bases: TGCGCCAGCAGCTTGGTGGTACAGGGGGACCTGTTTTTT.

There are many counts of this clonotype. The chain joins TRBV2 to TRBJ1-2; D might be TRBD1 (6 bases). The length of the CDR3 is 12 residues. The V and J ends lost 5 bases and 8 bases respectively, with 12 bases between them. Per the germline V gene, CDR1 is SNHLY and CDR2 is FYNNEI. CDR3 in amino acids: CASSFRTEGYTF. As DNA, the CDR3 is TGTGCCAGCAGTTTTAGGACAGAGGGCTACACCTTC.